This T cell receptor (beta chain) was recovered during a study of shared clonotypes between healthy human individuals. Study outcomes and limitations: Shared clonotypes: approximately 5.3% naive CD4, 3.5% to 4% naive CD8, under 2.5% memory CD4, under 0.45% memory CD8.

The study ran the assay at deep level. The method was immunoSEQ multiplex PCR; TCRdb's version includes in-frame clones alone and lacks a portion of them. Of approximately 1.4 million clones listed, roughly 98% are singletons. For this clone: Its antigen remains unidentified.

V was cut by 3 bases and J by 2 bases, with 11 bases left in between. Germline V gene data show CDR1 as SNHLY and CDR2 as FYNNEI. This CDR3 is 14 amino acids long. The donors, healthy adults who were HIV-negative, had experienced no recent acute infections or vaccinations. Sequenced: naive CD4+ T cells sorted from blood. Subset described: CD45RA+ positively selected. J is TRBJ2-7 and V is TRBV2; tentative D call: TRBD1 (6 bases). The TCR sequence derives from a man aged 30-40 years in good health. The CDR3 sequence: CASSEAGATYEQYF. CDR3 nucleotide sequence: TGTGCCAGCAGTGAGGCAGGGGCCACCTACGAGCAGTACTTC.